These 9 T cell receptor beta chains were all obtained from the same sample, sequenced in a study of CD8 T cells in ankylosing spondylitis. TCRdb processed the 5' RACE reads anew with MiXCR; each CDR3 protein has one entry. The table lists 250,000 to 300,000 distinct CDR3 sequences, more than 15% of them singletons. Source material: blood, either unsorted or a sorted T cell fraction (not recorded which). The source is a male donor with ankylosing spondylitis or in good health (not recorded which).

This clonotype was counted only a few times. The chain joins TRBV20-1 to TRBJ2-1; perhaps TRBD2 as D (6 bases). The ends were cut back, 0 bases at V and 0 bases at J, with 12 bases in the middle. Germline V CDR1 and CDR2: DFQATT, SNEGSKA (reference sequence). The CDR3 runs 16 residues. CDR3 residues: CSARDEEGLSYNEQFF. As DNA, the CDR3 is TGCAGTGCTAGAGATGAGGAGGGACTCTCCTACAATGAGCAGTTCTTC.

The chain joins TRBV21-1 to TRBJ2-7. TRBV21-1 is marked as a pseudogene. The CDR3 runs 12 residues. CDR3 sequence: CASTLNGNEQYF. The CDR3 coding sequence is TGTGCCAGCACCTTAAATGGCAACGAGCAGTACTTC.

The chain joins TRBV27 to TRBJ2-5; TRBD1 matches at 11 bases. The V segment lost 4 bases and the J segment 4 bases; nucleotides outside the gene matches: 8. CDR1 MNHEY and CDR2 SMNVEV come from the germline V gene (reference sequence). This CDR3 spans 16 amino acids. CDR3 in amino acids: CASSSPGQGDSETQYF. The CDR3 DNA is TGTGCCAGCAGTTCACCGGGACAGGGGGATTCAGAGACCCAGTACTTC.

The rearrangement joins TRBV11-2 to TRBJ2-3, with TRBD2 as a possible D gene (6 bases). Germline V gene data show CDR1 as SGHAT and CDR2 as FQNNGV. Trimming took 4 bases from V and 2 from J, leaving 16 bases between them. The CDR3 has 16 amino acids. CDR3 nucleotides: TGTGCCAGCAGCTATAGCGCGGGGATGGACACAGATACGCAGTATTTT. Translation gives CASSYSAGMDTDTQYF. Looking up the rest from reference TRBV11-2 and TRBJ2-3 gives the full variable domain: EAGVAQSPRYKIIEKRQSVAFWCNPISGHATLYWYQQILGQGPKLLIQFQNNGVVDDSQLPKDRFSAERLKGVDSTLKIQPAKLEDSAVYLCASSYSAGMDTDTQYFGPGTRLTVL.

The chain uses TRBV7-6 and TRBJ2-5; D possibly corresponds to TRBD2 (5 bases). Germline CDR1 reads SGHVS; CDR2 reads FNYEAQ. This CDR3 is 15 amino acids long. V was pared by 7 bases and J by 1 base, with 16 bases between. CDR3 DNA: TGTGCCAGCACCATAGCATTGGGGAGCCAAGAGACCCAGTACTTC. Amino acids: CASTIALGSQETQYF.

The genes are TRBV7-9 and TRBJ2-1; 10 bases map to TRBD2. The CDR3 is 15 residues long. The V segment lost 5 bases and the J segment 4 bases; nucleotides outside the gene matches: 5. CDR1 SEHNR and CDR2 FQNEAQ come from the germline V gene (reference sequence). The CDR3 DNA follows: TGTGCCAGCAGCAATCGGACTAGCGGATACAATGAGCAGTTCTTC. This encodes CASSNRTSGYNEQFF.

Only a few counts were recorded for this clonotype. V usage is TRBV19 and J usage is TRBJ2-1, with D unresolved. This CDR3 comprises 13 residues. CDR1 is LNHDA and CDR2 is SQIVND in the germline V gene (reference sequence). The germline V and J ends were trimmed by 8 bases and 4 bases, with 12 bases remaining between them. For the CDR3, the DNA is TGTGCCAGTTCCCACCAAGCATACAATGAGCAGTTCTTC. It is translated as CASSHQAYNEQFF. Filled out from reference TRBV19 and TRBJ2-1, the complete variable domain reads DGGITQSPKYLFRKEGQNVTLSCEQNLNHDAMYWYRQDPGQGLRLIYYSQIVNDFQKGDIAEGYSVSREKKESFPLTVTSAQKNPTAFYLCASSHQAYNEQFFGPGTRLTVL.

This clonotype was seen just once. The rearrangement links TRBV4-1 to TRBJ2-7; 10 nucleotides agree with TRBD2. The CDR3 contains 17 residues. CDR1 MGHRA and CDR2 YSYEKL come from the germline V gene. V dropped 0 bases and J dropped 4; count of bases not matched to a gene: 9. CDR3 residues: CASSQDMGAGGLYEQYF. The CDR3 DNA reads TGCGCCAGCAGCCAAGATATGGGAGCGGGAGGGTTATACGAGCAGTACTTC.

This clonotype was recorded a few times. The chain carries TRBV7-8 and TRBJ2-1; no clear D gene. Looked up from germline, CDR1 is SGHVS and CDR2 is FQNEAQ. The CDR3 loop spans 15 amino acids. V dropped 1 base and J dropped 3 bases, with 10 bases sitting between them. CDR3 DNA sequence: TGTGCCAGCAGCTTAGATGTGGATCTCTACAATGAGCAGTTCTTC. It codes for CASSLDVDLYNEQFF.